This entry describes one T cell receptor (beta chain). The sample originates from a study of cytomegalovirus exposure and HLA in healthy donors. The CDR3 totals 15 residues. The ends were cut back, 0 bases at V and 1 base at J, with 6 bases in the middle. CDR1 LNHNV and CDR2 YYDKDF come from the germline V gene (reference sequence). Primers: 60 Vbeta forward and 13 Jbeta reverse. Profiled with immunoSEQ multiplex PCR; TCRdb holds only in-frame clones, not every one. The sample includes approximately 160,000 clones, 81% of them seen just once. The receptor was derived from a man aged 50-59 years in good health and CMV-seropositive. The sample consisted of PBMCs. The chain combines TRBV15 with TRBJ1-4; unclear D gene. The CDR3 loop is CATSRDSVTNEKLFF. The DNA for the CDR3 is TGTGCCACCAGCAGAGACAGCGTAACTAATGAAAAACTGTTTTTT.